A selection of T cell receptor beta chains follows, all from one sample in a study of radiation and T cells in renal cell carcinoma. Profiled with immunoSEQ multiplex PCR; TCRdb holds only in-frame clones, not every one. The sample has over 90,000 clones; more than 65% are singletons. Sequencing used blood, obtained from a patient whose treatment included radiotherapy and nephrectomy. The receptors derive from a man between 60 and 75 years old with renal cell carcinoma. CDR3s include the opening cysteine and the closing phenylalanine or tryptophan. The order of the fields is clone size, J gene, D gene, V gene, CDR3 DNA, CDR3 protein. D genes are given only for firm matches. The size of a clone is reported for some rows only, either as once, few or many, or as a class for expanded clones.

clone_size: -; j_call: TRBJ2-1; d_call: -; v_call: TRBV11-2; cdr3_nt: TGTGCCAGCAGCTTTTTTGGGGCCCTCGCAACCCCCTACAATGAGCAGTTCTTC; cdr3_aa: CASSFFGALATPYNEQFF
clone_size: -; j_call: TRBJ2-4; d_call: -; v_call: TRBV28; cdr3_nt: TGTGCCAGCAGTTTATCAGGGGGGAACATTCAGTACTTC; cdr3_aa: CASSLSGGNIQYF
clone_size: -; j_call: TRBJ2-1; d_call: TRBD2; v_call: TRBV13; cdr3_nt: TGTGCCAGCAGCACCAGCGGGAGGAGCAATGAGCAGTTCTTC; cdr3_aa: CASSTSGRSNEQFF
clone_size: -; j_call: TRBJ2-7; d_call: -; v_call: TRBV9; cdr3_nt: TGTGCCAGCAGCGGCGAAAATTCCTACGAGCAGTACTTC; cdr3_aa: CASSGENSYEQYF
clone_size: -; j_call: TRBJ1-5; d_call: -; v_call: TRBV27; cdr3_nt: TGTGCCAGCAGTCACGGGGGCAATCAGCCCCAGCATTTT; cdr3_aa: CASSHGGNQPQHF
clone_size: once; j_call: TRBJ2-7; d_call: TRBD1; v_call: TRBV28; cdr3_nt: TGTGCCAGCCCCCCAGGGGGGACAGGGGGCGAGCAGTACTTC; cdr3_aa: CASPPGGTGGEQYF
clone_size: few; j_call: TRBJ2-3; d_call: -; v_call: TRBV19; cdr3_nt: TGTGCCAGTAGTATCGGGGCGAGGCGTACTTCCACAGATACGCAGTATTTT; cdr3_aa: CASSIGARRTSTDTQYF
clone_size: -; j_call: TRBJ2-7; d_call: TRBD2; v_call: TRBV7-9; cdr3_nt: TGTGCCAGCAGCTTAGGGACTAGCGATTACGAGCAGTACTTC; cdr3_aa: CASSLGTSDYEQYF
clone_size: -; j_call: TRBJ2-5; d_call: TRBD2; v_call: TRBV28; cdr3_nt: TGTGCCAGCAGTTTCTCCCTAGCGGGGCTAGAGATGGCCCAGTACTTC; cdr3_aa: CASSFSLAGLEMAQYF
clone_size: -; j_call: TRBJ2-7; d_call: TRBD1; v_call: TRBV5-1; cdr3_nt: TGCGCCAGCAGCCCTAGACAGGGACGCCCGTCGTACGAGCAGTACTTC; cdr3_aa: CASSPRQGRPSYEQYF
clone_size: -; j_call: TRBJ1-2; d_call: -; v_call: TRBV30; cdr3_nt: TGTGCCTGGAACGCGGAAAGAGGCTATGGCTACACCTTC; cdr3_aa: CAWNAERGYGYTF
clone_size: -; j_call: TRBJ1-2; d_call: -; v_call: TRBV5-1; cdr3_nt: TGCGCCAGCAGCTTGGGGACGGCTAACTATGGCTACACCTTC; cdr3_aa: CASSLGTANYGYTF
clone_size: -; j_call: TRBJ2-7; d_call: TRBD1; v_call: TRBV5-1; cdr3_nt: TGCGCCAGCAGCTTGGGACAGGGAGTAAAAGGGTACGAGCAGTACTTC; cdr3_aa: CASSLGQGVKGYEQYF
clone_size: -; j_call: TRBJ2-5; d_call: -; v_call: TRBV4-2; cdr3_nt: TGTGCCAGCAGCCAGCAACGGGACGGCGCAATAACCCAGTACTTC; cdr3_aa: CASSQQRDGAITQYF
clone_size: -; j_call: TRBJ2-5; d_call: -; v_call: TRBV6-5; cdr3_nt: TGTGCCAGCAGTTACTCACGAAAACAAGAGACCCAGTACTTC; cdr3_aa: CASSYSRKQETQYF
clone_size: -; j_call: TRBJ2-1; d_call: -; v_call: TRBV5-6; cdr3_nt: TGTGCCAGCAGCTTGCGGGCAGGGCATGAGCAGTTCTTC; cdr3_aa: CASSLRAGHEQFF
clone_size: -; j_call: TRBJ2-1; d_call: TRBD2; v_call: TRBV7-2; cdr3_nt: TGTGCCAGCAGCCTTGGACTAGCGACCAATGAGCAGTTCTTC; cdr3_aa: CASSLGLATNEQFF
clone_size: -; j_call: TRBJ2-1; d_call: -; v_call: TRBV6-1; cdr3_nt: TGTGCCAGCAGTGAACTGCCTAACAATGAGCAGTTCTTC; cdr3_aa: CASSELPNNEQFF
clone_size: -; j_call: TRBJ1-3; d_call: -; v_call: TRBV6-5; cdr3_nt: TGTGCCAGCAGTTACTCGATGGGAAACACCATATATTTT; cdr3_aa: CASSYSMGNTIYF
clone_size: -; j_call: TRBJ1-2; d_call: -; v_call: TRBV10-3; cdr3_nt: TGTGCCAGCAGTTATTCCGGCCAGGAGGGCTACACCTTC; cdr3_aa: CASSYSGQEGYTF
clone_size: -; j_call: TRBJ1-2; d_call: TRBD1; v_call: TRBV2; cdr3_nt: TGTGCCAGCAGTAATATAGACAGGGAACTCGGCTACACCTTC; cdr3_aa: CASSNIDRELGYTF
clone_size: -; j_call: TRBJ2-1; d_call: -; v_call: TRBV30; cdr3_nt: TGTGCCTGGAACGTGGGGCATGAGCAGTTCTTC; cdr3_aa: CAWNVGHEQFF
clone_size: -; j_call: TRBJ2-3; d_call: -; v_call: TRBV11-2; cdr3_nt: TGTGCCAGCAGCCTAACCGTTCCACGTACGCAGTATTTT; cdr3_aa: CASSLTVPRTQYF
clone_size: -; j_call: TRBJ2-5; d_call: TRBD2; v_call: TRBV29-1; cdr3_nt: TGCAGCGCCCGGGGACTAGCGGTTCAAGAGACCCAGTACTTC; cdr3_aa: CSARGLAVQETQYF
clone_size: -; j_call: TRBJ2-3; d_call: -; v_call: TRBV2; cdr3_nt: TGTGCCAGCAGTGGCGCCAGGCGAAGCACAGATACGCAGTATTTT; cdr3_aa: CASSGARRSTDTQYF
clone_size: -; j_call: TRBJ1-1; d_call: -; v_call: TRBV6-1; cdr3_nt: TGTGCCAGCAGTGAAGGGTGGGGCACTGAAGCTTTCTTT; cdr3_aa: CASSEGWGTEAFF
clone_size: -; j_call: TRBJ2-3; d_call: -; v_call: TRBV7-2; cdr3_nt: TGTGCCAGCAGCTTACCCGAGTTCGTGGGGACGCAGTATTTT; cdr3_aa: CASSLPEFVGTQYF
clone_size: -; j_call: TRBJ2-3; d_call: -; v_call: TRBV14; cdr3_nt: TGTGCCAGCAGCGCCTTAGGGGGGCAGATCCACGATACGCAGTATTTT; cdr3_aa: CASSALGGQIHDTQYF
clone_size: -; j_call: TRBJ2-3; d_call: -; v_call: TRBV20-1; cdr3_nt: TGCAGTGCTGAAGACGCGGATACGCAGTATTTT; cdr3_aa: CSAEDADTQYF
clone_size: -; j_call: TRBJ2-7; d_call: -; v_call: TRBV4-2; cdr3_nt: TGTGCCAGCAGCCTCCCGGGGTACGAGCAGTACTTC; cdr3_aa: CASSLPGYEQYF
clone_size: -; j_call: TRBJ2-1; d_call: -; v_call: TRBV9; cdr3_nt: TGTGCCAGCAGCGCAGGTGCGGGGCAATACAATGAGCAGTTCTTC; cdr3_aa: CASSAGAGQYNEQFF
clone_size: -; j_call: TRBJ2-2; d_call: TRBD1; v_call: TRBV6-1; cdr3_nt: TGTGCCAGCACTACCGGGACAGGGTATTCCGGGGAGCTGTTTTTT; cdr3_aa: CASTTGTGYSGELFF
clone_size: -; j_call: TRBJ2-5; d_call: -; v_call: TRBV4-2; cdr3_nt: TGTGCCAGCAGCCCCAGTGGGAGCCCCTGGATTGAGACCCAGTACTTC; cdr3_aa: CASSPSGSPWIETQYF
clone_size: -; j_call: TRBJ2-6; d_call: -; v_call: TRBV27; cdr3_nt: TGTGCCAGCAGTGCCCTTTCGGGGGCCAACGTCCTGACTTTC; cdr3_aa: CASSALSGANVLTF
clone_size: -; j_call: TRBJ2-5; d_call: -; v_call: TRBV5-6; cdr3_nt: TGTGCCAGCAGCACGGCGTCGGGACAAGAGACCCAGTACTTC; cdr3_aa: CASSTASGQETQYF
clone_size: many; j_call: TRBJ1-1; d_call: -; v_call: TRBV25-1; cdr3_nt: TGTGCCAGCAGTGAAGGGGTGAAGACTTTCTTT; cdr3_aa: CASSEGVKTFF
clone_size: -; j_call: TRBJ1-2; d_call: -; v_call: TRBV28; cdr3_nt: TGTGCCAGCAACCTTGATAGGGGACAAACAACCGGCTACACCTTC; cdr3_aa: CASNLDRGQTTGYTF
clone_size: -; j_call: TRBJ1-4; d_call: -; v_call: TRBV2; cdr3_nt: TGTGCCAGCAAAGGGTTGACGACTAATGAAAAACTGTTTTTT; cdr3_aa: CASKGLTTNEKLFF
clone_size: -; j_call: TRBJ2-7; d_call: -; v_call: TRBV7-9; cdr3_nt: TGTGCCAGCAGCAGCTCTGAAGGATGGGTCTACGAGCAGTACTTC; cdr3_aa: CASSSSEGWVYEQYF
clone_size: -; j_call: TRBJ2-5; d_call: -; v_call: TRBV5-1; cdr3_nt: TGCGCCAGCCGGCCCGGGTACCAAGAGACCCAGTACTTC; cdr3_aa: CASRPGYQETQYF
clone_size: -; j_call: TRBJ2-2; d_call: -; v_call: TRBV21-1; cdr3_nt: TGTGCCAGCAGCAGGGGAGGACAGAACACCGGGGAGCTGTTTTTT; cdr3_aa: CASSRGGQNTGELFF
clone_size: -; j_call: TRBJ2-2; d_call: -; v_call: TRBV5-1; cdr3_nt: TGCGCCAGCCGATCAGTCGGGGGAACCGGGGAGCTGTTTTTT; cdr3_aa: CASRSVGGTGELFF
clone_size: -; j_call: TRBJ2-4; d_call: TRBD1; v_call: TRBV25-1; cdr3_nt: TGTGCCAGCAGTGAATGGGGACAGACCTCAAACATTCAGTACTTC; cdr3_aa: CASSEWGQTSNIQYF
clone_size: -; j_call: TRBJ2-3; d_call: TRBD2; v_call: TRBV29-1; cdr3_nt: TGCATCGTTGAGCGGGAGGGGGGAAGCACAGATACGCAGTATTTT; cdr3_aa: CIVEREGGSTDTQYF
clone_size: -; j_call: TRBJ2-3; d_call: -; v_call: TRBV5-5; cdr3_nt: TGTGCCAGCAGCCCCGGCTGGGGGCAAGATACGCAGTATTTT; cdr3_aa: CASSPGWGQDTQYF
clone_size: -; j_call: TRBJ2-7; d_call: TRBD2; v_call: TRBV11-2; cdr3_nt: TGTGCCAGCAGCTCCCTCGGGAGGGGCGAGCAGTACTTC; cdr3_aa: CASSSLGRGEQYF
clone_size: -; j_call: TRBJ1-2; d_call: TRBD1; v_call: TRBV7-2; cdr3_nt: TGTGCCAGCAGCTCGGACAGGGGACTTTATGGCTACACCTTC; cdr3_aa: CASSSDRGLYGYTF
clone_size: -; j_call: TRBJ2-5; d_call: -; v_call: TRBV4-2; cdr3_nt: TGTGCCAGCAGCCAAGATATGACTACGCAAGAGACCCAGTACTTC; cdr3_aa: CASSQDMTTQETQYF
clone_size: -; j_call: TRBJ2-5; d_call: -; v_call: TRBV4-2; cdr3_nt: TGTGCCAGCAGCCCGGAGTCTTTCGAGACCCAGTACTTC; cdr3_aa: CASSPESFETQYF
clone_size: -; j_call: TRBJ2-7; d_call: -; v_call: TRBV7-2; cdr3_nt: TGTGCCAGCAGCTTAGCGGGAGGAAGCTACGAGCAGTACTTC; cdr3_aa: CASSLAGGSYEQYF
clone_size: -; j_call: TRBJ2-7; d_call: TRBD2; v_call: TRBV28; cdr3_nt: TGTGCCAGCAGTTATGGGGGCGGGAGGAGCCCCTACGAGCAGTACTTC; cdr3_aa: CASSYGGGRSPYEQYF
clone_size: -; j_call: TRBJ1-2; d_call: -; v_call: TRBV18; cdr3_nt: TGTGCCAGCTCACTAGACTCCCTGGAATTCTATGGCTACACCTTC; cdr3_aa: CASSLDSLEFYGYTF
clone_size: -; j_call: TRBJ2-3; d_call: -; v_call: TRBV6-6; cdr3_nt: TGTGCCAGCAGCCCGGGATCGACGATACTCACAGATACGCAGTATTTT; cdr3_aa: CASSPGSTILTDTQYF
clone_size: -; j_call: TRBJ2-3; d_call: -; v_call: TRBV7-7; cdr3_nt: TGTGCCAGCAGCTTAGCAGGATTCACAGATACGCAGTATTTT; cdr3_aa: CASSLAGFTDTQYF
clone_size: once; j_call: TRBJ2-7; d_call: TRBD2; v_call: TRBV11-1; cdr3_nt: TGTGCCAGCAGCTTAGGAACTGGAGCGGGAGGCGGCGAGCAGTACTTC; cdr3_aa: CASSLGTGAGGGEQYF
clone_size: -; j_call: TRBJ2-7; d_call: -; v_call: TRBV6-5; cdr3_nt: TGTGCCAGCAGTAGCCGCTCCTACGAGCAGTACTTC; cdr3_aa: CASSSRSYEQYF
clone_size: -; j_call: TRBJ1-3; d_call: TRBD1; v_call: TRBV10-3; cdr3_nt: TGTGCCATCAGTGAGTCTCGAAGAGGGGGCGATCGGCGAAACACCATATATTTT; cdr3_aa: CAISESRRGGDRRNTIYF
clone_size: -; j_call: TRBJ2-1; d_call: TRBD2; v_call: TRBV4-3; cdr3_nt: TGCGCCAGCAGCCAATCAGCTAGCGGGAGTATCAAGGGGCAGTTCTTC; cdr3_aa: CASSQSASGSIKGQFF